This T cell receptor beta chain is from a study of identical twins. This clonotype was recorded a few times. The CDR3 is made up of 14 amino acids. Germline V gives CDR1 SNHLY, CDR2 FYNNEI. Trimming removed 4 bases from V and 6 bases from J, with 15 bases in between. TCRdb ran MiXCR on the 5' RACE reads and lists one entry per CDR3 protein. The data show 500,000 to 700,000 distinct CDR3 sequences, roughly 6.6% seen once. These records were also assigned to another study, of yellow fever vaccine responses in identical twins.

The sequence was collected from a woman between 18 and 29 years old in good health. The rearrangement links TRBV2 to TRBJ1-2, with a weak D call TRBD1 (6 bases). The sample taken for sequencing was PBMCs. The CDR3 DNA is TGTGCCAGCAGTGCCCCTGATAGGACAGATGGCTACACCTTC. This sequence encodes CASSAPDRTDGYTF.